The 17 T cell receptor beta chains given below trace back to one sample, sequenced in a study of T cell repertoires in cytomegalovirus infection. A single record per CDR3 protein comes from TCRdb applying MiXCR to the reads. Of under 350,000 distinct CDR3 sequences listed, around 9.6% are singletons. Sequencing input: PBMCs. Every receptor here comes from a human donor in good health (CMV status not recorded). Some clones in this sample may be carry-over from other donors' samples.

The V and J genes are TRBV14 and TRBJ2-5; D ambiguous. The V gene's germline CDR1 is SGHDN and CDR2 FVKESK. Trimming stripped 4 bases from V and 3 bases from J, with 6 bases between. This CDR3 contains 12 residues. CDR3 protein: CASSPVEETQYF. The CDR3 DNA reads TGTGCCAGCAGCCCCGTTGAAGAGACCCAGTACTTC. Full variable domain (remainder filled in from reference TRBV14 and TRBJ2-5): EAGVTQFPSHSVIEKGQTVTLRCDPISGHDNLYWYRRVMGKEIKFLLHFVKESKQDESGMPNNRFLAERTGGTYSTLKVQPAELEDSGVYFCASSPVEETQYFGPGTRLLVL.

This clonotype was counted ten times or more. The rearrangement uses TRBV11-3 and TRBJ1-1; unclear D gene. The CDR3 has 13 amino acids. Germline V gene lookup returns CDR1 SGHNT and CDR2 YENEEA. Trimming took 5 bases from V and 1 from J, leaving 8 bases between them. The CDR3 bases are TGTGCCAGCAGCGCCCACTGGAACACTGAAGCTTTCTTT. Encoded protein: CASSAHWNTEAFF. Full variable domain (remainder filled in from reference TRBV11-3 and TRBJ1-1): EAGVVQSPRYKIIEKKQPVAFWCNPISGHNTLYWYLQNLGQGPELLIRYENEEAVDDSQLPKDRFSAERLKGVDSTLKIQPAELGDSAVYLCASSAHWNTEAFFGQGTRLTVV.

This clonotype was found many times. This chain connects TRBV27 to TRBJ1-5; 8 bases line up with TRBD1. Trimming removed 6 bases from V and 6 bases from J; junction bases left unmatched: 7. The germline V gene has CDR1 MNHEY and CDR2 SMNVEV (reference sequence). The CDR3 is 14 amino acids. The CDR3 sequence is CASRKDREIQPQHF. The DNA of the CDR3 is TGTGCCAGCAGAAAGGACAGGGAAATTCAGCCCCAGCATTTT.

This clonotype was recorded at least ten times. V gene TRBV7-9 combines with J gene TRBJ2-7; weak D call: TRBD1 (6 bases). Germline loops: CDR1 SEHNR, CDR2 FQNEAQ (reference sequence). The CDR3 is 14 amino acids. Trimming took 2 bases from V and 5 from J, leaving 13 bases between them. The CDR3 DNA is TGTGCCAGCAGCTTAAGGGACACCACCCACGAGCAGTACTTC. Protein product: CASSLRDTTHEQYF.

The rearrangement joins TRBV2 to TRBJ2-1; D is uncertain. This CDR3 spans 15 amino acids. Germline values: CDR1 SNHLY, CDR2 FYNNEI. Trimming took off 1 base at V and 7 bases at J, with 14 bases between the two ends. This CDR3 reads CASSEEGFVRNEQFF. In nucleotides, the CDR3 is TGTGCCAGCAGTGAAGAGGGTTTCGTTAGGAATGAGCAGTTCTTC.

This clonotype has at least ten counts. The gene calls are TRBV7-9 and TRBJ1-6, with D possibly being TRBD1 (6 bases). V gave up 5 bases and J gave up 4 bases, with 12 bases separating them. This CDR3 contains 15 residues. Germline values: CDR1 SEHNR, CDR2 FQNEAQ (reference sequence). This chain's CDR3 is CASSPWDTYNSPLHF. The CDR3 DNA reads TGTGCCAGCAGCCCCTGGGACACTTATAATTCACCCCTCCACTTT.

The chain uses TRBV19 and TRBJ1-2, with TRBD1 identical over 8 bases. CDR3 length: 14 residues. J gave up 3 bases and V 5 bases, and 5 bases lay outside the gene matches. CDR1 is LNHDA and CDR2 is SQIVND in the germline V gene (reference sequence). The CDR3 DNA is TGTGCCAGTAGTCCGATGACAGGGGACTATGGCTACACCTTC. Amino acids: CASSPMTGDYGYTF.

This clonotype occurred many times. V usage is TRBV6-2 or TRBV6-3 and J usage is TRBJ2-1, with D maybe TRBD2 (6 bases). This CDR3 has 16 residues. Germline loops: CDR1 MNHEY, CDR2 SVGEGT. The V end was cut by 2 bases, the J end by 5 bases, with 16 bases between. CDR3: CASSYEAGSRDNEQFF. The CDR3 nucleotides read TGTGCCAGCAGTTACGAGGCGGGGAGCCGGGACAATGAGCAGTTCTTC.

There are many counts of this clonotype. The chain carries TRBV7-2 and TRBJ2-6, with D perhaps TRBD2 (6 bases). The CDR3 runs to 20 residues. Germline CDR1 reads SGHTA; CDR2 reads FQGNSA. Deletions cut 3 bases from V and 1 base from J, with 22 bases between. The chain's CDR3 is CASSFQLRAGTLSGANVLTF. Here the CDR3 DNA reads TGTGCCAGCAGCTTTCAACTCCGAGCGGGTACTCTTTCTGGGGCCAACGTCCTGACTTTC.

This rearrangement joins TRBV20-1 to TRBJ1-6; TRBD1 matches 7 bases. Losses at the gene ends were 6 bases for V and 2 bases for J; bases not matched to a gene: 4. This CDR3 has 14 amino acids. CDR1 DFQATT and CDR2 SNEGSKA come from the germline V gene (reference sequence). The CDR3 sequence: CSARQGPYNSPLHF. Here the CDR3 DNA reads TGCAGTGCCAGACAGGGACCCTATAATTCACCCCTCCACTTT.

Many counts were recorded for this clonotype. The rearrangement uses TRBV6-5 and TRBJ1-4, with TRBD1 matching over 8 bases. CDR1 and CDR2 from the germline V gene are MNHEY and SVGAGI. V shed 9 bases and J 6 bases; nucleotides not matched to a gene: 3. The CDR3 runs to 12 residues. This CDR3 reads CARPGGDEKLFF. CDR3 in DNA: TGTGCCAGGCCAGGGGGCGATGAAAAACTGTTTTTT.

This clonotype was recorded at least ten times. This rearrangement joins TRBV6-2 or TRBV6-3 to TRBJ1-1; D is possibly TRBD1 (6 bases). V dropped 6 bases and J dropped 7 bases, with 15 bases sitting between them. From germline, CDR1 is MNHEY and CDR2 SVGEGT. This CDR3 is 13 amino acids long. The CDR3, as DNA: TGTGCCAGCAGGGGGACACCAACCCTTGAAGCTTTCTTT. Its protein is CASRGTPTLEAFF.

This clonotype was detected ten times or more. The chain is built from TRBV29-1 and TRBJ2-1; D unclear. This CDR3 spans 14 amino acids. V was pared by 2 bases and J by 0 bases, with 8 bases between. The germline gives CDR1 SQVTM, CDR2 ANQGSEA. This CDR3 reads CSVERTVSYNEQFF. The DNA of the CDR3 is TGCAGCGTTGAAAGAACAGTCTCCTACAATGAGCAGTTCTTC.

This clonotype was detected ten times or more. V gene TRBV4-1 combines with J gene TRBJ2-5, with TRBD2 matching 7 bases. With V trimmed by 1 base and J by 2 bases, 7 bases remained unmatched. The CDR3 runs 16 residues. CDR1 and CDR2 (germline): MGHRA, YSYEKL. CDR3 sequence: CASSQVVLARQETQYF. In DNA form, the CDR3 reads TGCGCCAGCAGCCAAGTCGTACTAGCGAGACAAGAGACCCAGTACTTC.

This chain joins TRBV6-1 and TRBJ2-3, with 12 positions matching TRBD1. Looked up from germline, CDR1 is MNHNS and CDR2 is SASEGT. V shed 5 bases and J 1 base; nucleotides not matched to a gene: 7. The CDR3 has 17 amino acids. The CDR3 DNA reads TGTGCCAGCAGTAGGGGACAGGGGGCCGTCGGCACAGATACGCAGTATTTT. Protein: CASSRGQGAVGTDTQYF.

This clonotype was detected a few times. The genes are TRBV6-5 and TRBJ2-6; no clear D. The germline V and J ends were trimmed by 2 bases and 1 base, with 9 bases remaining between them. Looked up from germline, CDR1 is MNHEY and CDR2 is SVGAGI. The CDR3 contains 16 residues. As DNA, the CDR3 is TGTGCCAGCAGTTACAGGGTATCGTCTGGGGCCAACGTCCTGACTTTC. Its protein product is CASSYRVSSGANVLTF.

The table lists this clonotype with a count of one. A much larger clonotype is one base distant, so this may be a read error. The rearrangement joins TRBV5-6 to TRBJ2-2, with D unclear. CDR1 is SGHDT, CDR2 YYEEEE, per germline. Trimming removed 1 base from V and 7 bases from J, with 14 bases in between. CDR3 size: 15 residues. The CDR3 DNA is TGTGCCAGCAGCTTGAGACCGATAAACGTCGGGGAGCTGTTTTTT. Its protein product is CASSLRPINVGELFF.